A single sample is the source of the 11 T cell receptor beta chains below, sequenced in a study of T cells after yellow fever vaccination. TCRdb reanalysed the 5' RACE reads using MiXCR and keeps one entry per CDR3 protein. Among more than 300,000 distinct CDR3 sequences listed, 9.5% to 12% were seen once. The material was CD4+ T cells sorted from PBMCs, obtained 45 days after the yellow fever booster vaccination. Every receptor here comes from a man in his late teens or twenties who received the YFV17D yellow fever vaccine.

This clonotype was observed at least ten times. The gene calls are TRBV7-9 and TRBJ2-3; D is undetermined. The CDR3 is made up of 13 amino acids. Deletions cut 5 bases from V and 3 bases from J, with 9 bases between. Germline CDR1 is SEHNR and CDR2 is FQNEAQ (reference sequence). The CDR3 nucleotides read TGTGCCAGCAGCCTAGAACCGACAGATACGCAGTATTTT. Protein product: CASSLEPTDTQYF.

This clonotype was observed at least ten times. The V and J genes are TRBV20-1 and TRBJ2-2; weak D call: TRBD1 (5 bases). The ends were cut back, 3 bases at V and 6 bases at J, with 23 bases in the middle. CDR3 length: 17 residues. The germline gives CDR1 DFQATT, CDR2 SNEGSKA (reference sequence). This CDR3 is CSASLPLTAQGAGELFF. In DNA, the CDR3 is TGCAGTGCTAGCTTACCCCTGACAGCACAAGGGGCCGGGGAGCTGTTTTTT.

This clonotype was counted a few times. This chain's CDR3 is CASSLSEQYF. The CDR3 coding sequence is TGTGCCAGCAGCTTGTCCGAGCAGTACTTC. The rearrangement uses TRBV5-8 and TRBJ2-7; D ambiguous. The CDR3 loop spans 10 amino acids. Germline assignment: CDR1 SGHTS and CDR2 YDEGEE. V lost 1 base to trimming and J lost 6 bases, with 2 bases between them.

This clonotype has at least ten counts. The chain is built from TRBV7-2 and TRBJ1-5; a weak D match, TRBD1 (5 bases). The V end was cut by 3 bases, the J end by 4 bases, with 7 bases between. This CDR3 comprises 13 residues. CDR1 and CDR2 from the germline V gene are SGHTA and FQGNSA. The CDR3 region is CASSFGANQPQHF. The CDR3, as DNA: TGTGCCAGCAGCTTTGGGGCAAATCAGCCCCAGCATTTT.

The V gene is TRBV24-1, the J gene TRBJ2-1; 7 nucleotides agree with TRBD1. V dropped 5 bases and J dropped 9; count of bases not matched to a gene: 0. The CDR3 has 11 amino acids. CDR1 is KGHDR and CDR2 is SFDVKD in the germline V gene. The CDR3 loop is CATSGTGEQFF. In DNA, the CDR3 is TGTGCCACCAGTGGGACAGGTGAGCAGTTCTTC.

CDR3 in amino acids: CSVGPGEETQYF. The CDR3 DNA follows: TGCAGCGTTGGTCCAGGGGAAGAGACCCAGTACTTC. The chain couples TRBV29-1 to TRBJ2-5; a weak D match, TRBD1 (6 bases). Per germline, CDR1 SQVTM and CDR2 ANQGSEA. The length of the CDR3 is 12 residues. Deletions cut 4 bases from V and 3 bases from J, with 9 bases between.

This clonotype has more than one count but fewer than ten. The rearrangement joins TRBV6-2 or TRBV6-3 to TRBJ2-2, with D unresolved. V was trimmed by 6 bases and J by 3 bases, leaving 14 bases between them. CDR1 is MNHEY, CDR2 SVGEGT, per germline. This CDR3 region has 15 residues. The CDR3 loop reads CASSNGRGDTGELFF. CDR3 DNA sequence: TGTGCCAGCAGCAACGGCCGAGGAGACACCGGGGAGCTGTTTTTT.

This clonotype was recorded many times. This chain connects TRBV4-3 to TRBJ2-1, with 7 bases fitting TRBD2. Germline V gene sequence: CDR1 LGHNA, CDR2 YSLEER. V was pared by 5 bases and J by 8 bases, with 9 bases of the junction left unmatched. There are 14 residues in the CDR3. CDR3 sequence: CASSTERGRDEQFF. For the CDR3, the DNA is TGCGCCAGCAGCACGGAACGAGGGAGGGATGAGCAGTTCTTC.

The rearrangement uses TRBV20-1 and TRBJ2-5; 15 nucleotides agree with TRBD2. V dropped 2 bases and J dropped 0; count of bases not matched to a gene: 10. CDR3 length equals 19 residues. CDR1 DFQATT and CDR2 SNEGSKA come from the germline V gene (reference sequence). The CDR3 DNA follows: TGCAGTGCTAGATCCCCGACCGGGACTAGCGGGGGGCACCAAGAGACCCAGTACTTC. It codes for CSARSPTGTSGGHQETQYF.

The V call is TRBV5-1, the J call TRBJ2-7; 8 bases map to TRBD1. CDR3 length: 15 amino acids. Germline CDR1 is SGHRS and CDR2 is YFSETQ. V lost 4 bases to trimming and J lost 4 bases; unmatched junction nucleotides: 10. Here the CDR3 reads CASSMTHGTGYEQYF. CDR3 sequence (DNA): TGCGCCAGCAGCATGACCCACGGGACAGGATACGAGCAGTACTTC.

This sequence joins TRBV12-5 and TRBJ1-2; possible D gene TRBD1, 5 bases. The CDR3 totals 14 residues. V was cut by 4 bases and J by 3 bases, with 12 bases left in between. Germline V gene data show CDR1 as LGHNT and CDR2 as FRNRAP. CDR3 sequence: CASGWGGYDYGYTF. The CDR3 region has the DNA TGTGCTAGTGGTTGGGGGGGGTATGACTATGGCTACACCTTC.